This T cell receptor (beta chain) was captured in a study of cytomegalovirus exposure and HLA in healthy donors. The study's findings and limits: CMV serostatus alone was available as immune exposure information. A later analysis revealed that TCR association rates differed between HLA loci, peaking at DRB1 and bottoming out at HLA-C. A later analysis found common viral pathogens apparently linked to several of the most significant clusters.

Per germline, CDR1 SGHRS and CDR2 YFSETQ. V was trimmed by 2 bases and J by 3 bases, leaving 12 bases between them. The CDR3 length is 14 residues. At sampling all donors were nominally healthy, likely with unrecorded immune exposures. A multiplex PCR was run with 60 Vbeta primers and 13 Jbeta primers. Libraries were prepared by immunoSEQ multiplex PCR; TCRdb keeps only in-frame clonotypes and omits some of them. The table has some 130,000 clones, approximately 62% seen once. This clone has more than one count but fewer than ten. Its antigen is not identified. Material: PBMCs. V usage is TRBV5-1 and J usage is TRBJ2-7, with D possibly matching TRBD1 (5 bases). This TCR was recovered from a human donor in good health. The CDR3 DNA is TGCGCCAGCAGCTTTGACGCAGGGCACTACGAGCAGTACTTC. This encodes CASSFDAGHYEQYF.